This is a list of T cell receptor beta chains from one sample in a study of regulatory T cells in long-lasting Graves disease. TCRdb reprocessed the multiplex PCR reads via MiXCR and lists one record per CDR3 protein. The sample contains hundreds of thousands of distinct CDR3 sequences, about 22% of which appear only once. Sequencing used peripheral blood mononuclear cells (PBMCs), obtained when the disease was refractory, from a patient treated with antithyroid drugs. The receptor source for this set is a female donor with Graves disease. The CDR3 runs from the conserved cysteine through the conserved F or W. The order of the fields is clone size, D gene, V gene, J gene, CDR3 DNA, CDR3 protein. D genes are given only for firm matches. Not every row has a clone size; where given, it reads once, few, many or a size class.

size: many; D: NA; V: TRBV12-3/TRBV12-4; J: TRBJ1-4; DNA: TGTGCCAGCAGCCGACCTGGGGAAAAACTGTTTTTT; CDR3: CASSRPGEKLFF
size: NA; D: NA; V: TRBV20-1; J: TRBJ1-1; DNA: TGCAGTGCTAGAGATATGGGACGACAGTACCTTGAAGCTTTCTTT; CDR3: CSARDMGRQYLEAFF
size: many; D: TRBD1; V: TRBV2; J: TRBJ1-4; DNA: TGTGCCAGCAGTCTTTTCACAGGGGACTTTGAAAAACTGTTTTTT; CDR3: CASSLFTGDFEKLFF
size: few; D: NA; V: TRBV7-9; J: TRBJ1-1; DNA: TGTGCCAGCAGCTTTTCCCCGGACATTGAAGCTTTCTTT; CDR3: CASSFSPDIEAFF
size: many; D: NA; V: TRBV7-3; J: TRBJ2-2; DNA: TGTGCCAGCACCGAGGGGACCGGGGAGCTGTTTTTT; CDR3: CASTEGTGELFF
size: NA; D: NA; V: TRBV29-1; J: TRBJ2-3; DNA: TGCAGCGTCGGGACGCCCACAGATACGCAGTATTTT; CDR3: CSVGTPTDTQYF
size: NA; D: NA; V: TRBV2; J: TRBJ1-2; DNA: TGTGCCAGCAGCTTAGAATGGGATGGCTACACCTTC; CDR3: CASSLEWDGYTF
size: few; D: NA; V: TRBV19; J: TRBJ2-5; DNA: TGTGCCAGTAGTATAGCCGGGCAGGGGTCAGAGACCCAGTACTTC; CDR3: CASSIAGQGSETQYF
size: few; D: NA; V: TRBV15; J: TRBJ1-1; DNA: TGTGCCACCAGCAGACAGTGGAACACTGAAGCTTTCTTT; CDR3: CATSRQWNTEAFF
size: few; D: NA; V: TRBV7-2; J: TRBJ1-1; DNA: TGTGCCAGCAGCTTAGACATAACGAACACTGAAGCTTTCTTT; CDR3: CASSLDITNTEAFF
size: many; D: NA; V: TRBV28; J: TRBJ1-1; DNA: TGTGCCAGCAGTACCCGGACAGCGCGGAACACTGAAGCTTTCTTT; CDR3: CASSTRTARNTEAFF
size: NA; D: NA; V: TRBV4-1; J: TRBJ1-1; DNA: TGCGCCAGCAGCCAGGGGGACACCCGGACCACTGAAGCTTTCTTT; CDR3: CASSQGDTRTTEAFF
size: NA; D: NA; V: TRBV29-1; J: TRBJ2-1; DNA: TGCAGCGTTGGAGGACAGTTGAGGGTTGAGCAGTTCTTC; CDR3: CSVGGQLRVEQFF
size: many; D: NA; V: TRBV4-1; J: TRBJ2-5; DNA: TGCGCCAGCAGCCCGGAGGGGGGCGCAGGAGAGACCCAGTACTTC; CDR3: CASSPEGGAGETQYF
size: few; D: NA; V: TRBV20-1; J: TRBJ2-6; DNA: TGCAGTGCTAGAGATAGAGGCGGAGCCACCGGGGCCAACGTCCTGACTTTC; CDR3: CSARDRGGATGANVLTF
size: many; D: TRBD2; V: TRBV10-3; J: TRBJ2-7; DNA: TGTGCCATCAATCCGGGAGGGTCTCCGGGTTCATCCTACGAGCAGTACTTC; CDR3: CAINPGGSPGSSYEQYF
size: few; D: NA; V: TRBV27; J: TRBJ1-1; DNA: TGTGCCAGCAAACTTCTCGGGGTGAACACTGAAGCTTTCTTT; CDR3: CASKLLGVNTEAFF